This TCR beta chain was profiled in a study of blood T cell repertoires in COVID-19. Overall study context: The United States, Italy and Spain supplied acute and convalescent COVID-19 samples.

Recruits, aged roughly 18 to 95 years, lived in 20 to 30 US areas. Between the trimmed V and J ends, which lost 8 bases and 0 bases, there was a span of 12 bases. The CDR3 runs 13 residues. Per the germline V gene, CDR1 is SQVTM and CDR2 is ANQGSEA. Sequenced by immunoSEQ multiplex PCR; TCRdb stores in-frame clones only, minus some. This table holds a few hundred thousand clones, around 81% found once. What was sequenced was PBMCs or T cells enriched from blood (not recorded which). The receptor comes from a woman in her 40s with acute COVID-19. The J gene is TRBJ2-3, the V gene TRBV29-1, with a weak D call TRBD2 (5 bases). The chain's CDR3 is CSTQSGSTDTQYF. The CDR3 DNA follows: TGCAGCACCCAAAGCGGTAGCACAGATACGCAGTATTTT.